A selection of T cell receptor beta chains follows, all from one sample in a study of blood T cell repertoires in COVID-19. Sequencing was performed with immunoSEQ multiplex PCR; in TCRdb, only in-frame clones are kept and a portion is missing. The sample gives roughly 110,000 clones, about 80% of which show up once; 4% to 4.5% is in the top ten. Sequenced: peripheral blood. The receptors here all came from a man between 65 and 80 years old with acute or convalescent COVID-19. Both conserved end residues are part of each CDR3. D genes are given only for firm matches. The size entry is marked missing in some rows and otherwise reads once, few, many or a size class.

j_call,d_call,clone_size,v_call,cdr3_aa,cdr3_nt
TRBJ2-5,.,few,TRBV19,CASSFRHSEETQYF,TGTGCCAGTAGTTTCCGACACTCCGAAGAGACCCAGTACTTC
TRBJ2-1,.,.,TRBV19,CASIGARNEQFF,TGTGCCAGTATAGGGGCGAGGAATGAGCAGTTCTTC
TRBJ1-3,TRBD1,few,TRBV19,CASSILQSTGAGNTIYF,TGTGCCAGTAGTATCTTGCAATCGACAGGGGCTGGAAACACCATATATTTT
TRBJ1-2,.,few,TRBV3-1/TRBV3-2,CASSQDVGRTYGYTF,TGTGCCAGCAGCCAAGATGTGGGCAGAACCTATGGCTACACCTTC
TRBJ1-2,.,.,TRBV6-1,CASSEGPGPYGYTF,TGTGCCAGCAGTGAAGGGCCAGGGCCCTATGGCTACACCTTC
TRBJ2-2,TRBD1,.,TRBV5-1,CASSLQGLNTGELFF,TGCGCCAGCAGCTTACAGGGGCTGAACACCGGGGAGCTGTTTTTT
TRBJ2-5,.,.,TRBV3-1/TRBV3-2,CASSRRGGSQQETQYF,TGTGCCAGCAGCCGAAGGGGAGGATCCCAGCAAGAGACCCAGTACTTC
TRBJ1-1,TRBD1,.,TRBV15,CATSSLGQSNTEAFF,TGTGCCACCAGCAGCCTGGGACAGTCGAACACTGAAGCTTTCTTT
TRBJ1-1,.,.,TRBV19,CASSIRGSITEAFF,TGTGCCAGTAGTATACGGGGGTCTATTACTGAAGCTTTCTTT
TRBJ1-3,.,.,TRBV5-6,CASSLGTLSGNTIYF,TGTGCCAGCAGCTTGGGGACACTCTCTGGAAACACCATATATTTT
TRBJ2-1,TRBD2,once,TRBV7-2,CATVRLAGFYNEQFF,TGTGCCACCGTAAGACTAGCCGGGTTTTACAATGAGCAGTTCTTC
TRBJ1-6,TRBD1,.,TRBV6-5,CASSYFDREGSPLHF,TGTGCCAGCAGTTACTTTGACAGGGAAGGATCACCCCTCCACTTT
TRBJ2-7,.,once,TRBV14,CASSQRRMPASSYEQYF,TGTGCCAGCAGCCAAAGACGAATGCCAGCGTCCTCCTACGAGCAGTACTTC
TRBJ2-4,.,.,TRBV10-2,CASSHRELNENIQYF,TGCGCCAGCAGTCACAGGGAGTTAAACGAAAACATTCAGTACTTC
TRBJ1-1,.,once,TRBV10-3,CAISESRIGNTEAFF,TGTGCCATCAGTGAGTCGAGGATCGGGAACACTGAAGCTTTCTTT
TRBJ2-5,TRBD2,.,TRBV5-1,CASSLAGGVEETQYF,TGCGCCAGCAGCTTGGCCGGGGGGGTTGAAGAGACCCAGTACTTC
TRBJ1-4,TRBD1,.,TRBV5-1,CASSSLAGQGSNEKLFF,TGCGCCAGCAGCTCTTTGGCGGGACAGGGCTCTAATGAAAAACTGTTTTTT
TRBJ1-2,TRBD1,.,TRBV9,CASSGLLQGTGSSVGYTF,TGTGCCAGCAGCGGCCTGCTTCAAGGGACAGGGAGCAGTGTTGGCTACACCTTC
TRBJ2-2,TRBD1,.,TRBV5-1,CASSPTGFGGELFF,TGCGCCAGCAGCCCGACAGGGTTTGGCGGGGAGCTGTTTTTT
TRBJ1-6,.,.,TRBV6-5,CASSLGVLENSPLHF,TGTGCCAGCTCCCTCGGGGTCTTGGAAAATTCACCCCTCCACTTT
TRBJ2-6,TRBD1,.,TRBV5-1,CASRNPGQDDSGANVLTF,TGCGCCAGCCGTAATCCGGGACAGGACGACTCTGGGGCCAACGTCCTGACTTTC
TRBJ2-5,TRBD1,few,TRBV3-1/TRBV3-2,CASSQEVQGDETQYF,TGTGCCAGCAGCCAAGAGGTACAGGGGGATGAGACCCAGTACTTC
TRBJ2-5,TRBD2,once,TRBV5-4,CASSLQLAGTTDQYF,TGTGCCAGCAGCTTGCAGCTAGCGGGGACCACGGACCAGTACTTC
TRBJ1-3,.,.,TRBV19,CATRQLFNLNTIYF,TGTGCCACAAGACAGCTTTTCAACTTGAACACCATATATTTT
TRBJ2-3,.,.,TRBV3-1/TRBV3-2,CASSRPSTDTQYF,TGTGCCAGCAGCCGGCCTAGCACAGATACGCAGTATTTT
TRBJ2-2,TRBD1,.,TRBV24-1,CATSDRQGRTGELFF,TGTGCCACCAGTGATCGACAGGGCCGCACCGGGGAGCTGTTTTTT
TRBJ1-3,TRBD1,.,TRBV6-5,CASTDRATGLNTIYF,TGTGCCAGCACCGACAGGGCTACGGGTTTAAACACCATATATTTT
TRBJ1-2,.,.,TRBV19,CASSWEGPPYGYTF,TGTGCCAGTAGTTGGGAGGGCCCTCCCTATGGCTACACCTTC
TRBJ2-1,TRBD2,.,TRBV9,CASSVVGTSDEQFF,TGTGCCAGCAGCGTAGTTGGGACTAGCGATGAGCAGTTCTTC
TRBJ1-6,.,.,TRBV3-1/TRBV3-2,CASSQQEGSPLHF,TGTGCCAGCAGCCAACAGGAGGGCTCACCCCTCCACTTT
TRBJ2-3,.,.,TRBV6-2/TRBV6-3,CASSYPVATDTQYF,TGTGCCAGCAGTTACCCAGTAGCCACAGATACGCAGTATTTT
TRBJ1-4,.,.,TRBV15,CATSRDPGGGNEKLFF,TGTGCCACCAGCAGAGATCCGGGGGGTGGCAATGAAAAACTGTTTTTT
TRBJ1-3,.,.,TRBV6-6,CASSYEGSGNTIYF,TGTGCCAGCAGTTACGAGGGTTCTGGAAACACCATATATTTT
TRBJ1-1,.,.,TRBV6-2/TRBV6-3,CASSQGLDTEAFF,TGTGCCAGCAGTCAGGGGTTGGACACTGAAGCTTTCTTT
TRBJ1-2,.,.,TRBV11-2,CASSPSYYGYTF,TGTGCCAGCAGCCCTTCCTACTATGGCTACACCTTC
TRBJ1-2,.,.,TRBV20-1,CSGRLGGGYTF,TGCAGTGGACGGCTGGGAGGAGGCTACACCTTC
TRBJ2-7,.,.,TRBV5-1,CASSALGQVYEQYF,TGCGCCAGCAGCGCTCTAGGCCAAGTCTACGAGCAGTACTTC
TRBJ2-7,.,.,TRBV2,CASKDSGFTYEQYF,TGTGCCAGCAAGGATTCGGGTTTCACCTACGAGCAGTACTTC
TRBJ1-5,TRBD1,.,TRBV2,CASSRTGTGRNQPQHF,TGTGCCAGCAGCAGGACCGGGACAGGGCGCAATCAGCCCCAGCATTTT
TRBJ2-1,TRBD2,.,TRBV20-1,CSARDGRGQFF,TGCAGTGCTAGAGATGGGAGGGGACAGTTCTTC
TRBJ1-6,TRBD1,.,TRBV6-4,CASSPGAGGNSPLHF,TGTGCCAGCAGCCCTGGGGCAGGGGGTAATTCACCCCTCCACTTT
TRBJ1-2,TRBD1,.,TRBV4-3,CASSRETGRYGYTF,TGCGCCAGCAGCCGAGAGACAGGGCGGTATGGCTACACCTTC
TRBJ1-2,TRBD1,.,TRBV5-1,CASSLAADRGGYTF,TGCGCCAGCAGCTTGGCCGCCGACAGGGGTGGCTACACCTTC
TRBJ2-2,TRBD2,.,TRBV19,CASSLRTSGNTGELFF,TGTGCCAGTAGTCTCAGGACTAGCGGGAACACCGGGGAGCTGTTTTTT
TRBJ1-4,TRBD1,.,TRBV9,CASSVEEGAREKLFF,TGTGCCAGCAGCGTAGAAGAGGGGGCGCGAGAAAAACTGTTTTTT
TRBJ2-1,TRBD2,few,TRBV10-3,CAISGLAVNEQFF,TGTGCCATCAGTGGACTAGCGGTTAATGAGCAGTTCTTC
TRBJ1-1,.,.,TRBV3-1/TRBV3-2,CASRRNTEAFF,TGTGCCTCTCGTCGGAACACTGAAGCTTTCTTT